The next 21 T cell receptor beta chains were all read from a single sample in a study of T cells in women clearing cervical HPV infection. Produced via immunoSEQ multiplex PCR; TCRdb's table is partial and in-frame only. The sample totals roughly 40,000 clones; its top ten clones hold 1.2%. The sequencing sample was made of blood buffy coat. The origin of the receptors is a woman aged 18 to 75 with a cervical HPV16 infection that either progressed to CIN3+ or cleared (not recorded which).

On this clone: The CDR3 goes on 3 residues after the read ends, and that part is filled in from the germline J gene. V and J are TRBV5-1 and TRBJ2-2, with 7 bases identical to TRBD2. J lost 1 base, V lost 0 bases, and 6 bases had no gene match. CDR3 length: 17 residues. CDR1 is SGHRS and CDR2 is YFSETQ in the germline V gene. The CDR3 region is CASSLGAASGNTGELFF. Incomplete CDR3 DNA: TGCGCCAGCAGCTTGGGGGCGGCTAGCGGGAACACCGGGGAG.

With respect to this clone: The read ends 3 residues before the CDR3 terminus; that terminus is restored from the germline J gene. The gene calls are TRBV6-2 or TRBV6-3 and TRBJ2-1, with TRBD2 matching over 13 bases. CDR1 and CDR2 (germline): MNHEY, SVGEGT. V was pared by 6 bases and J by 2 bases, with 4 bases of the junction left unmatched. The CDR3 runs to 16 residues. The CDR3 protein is CASRTGLAGAYNEQFF. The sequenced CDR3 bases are TGTGCCAGCAGAACCGGACTAGCGGGAGCCTACAATGAG.

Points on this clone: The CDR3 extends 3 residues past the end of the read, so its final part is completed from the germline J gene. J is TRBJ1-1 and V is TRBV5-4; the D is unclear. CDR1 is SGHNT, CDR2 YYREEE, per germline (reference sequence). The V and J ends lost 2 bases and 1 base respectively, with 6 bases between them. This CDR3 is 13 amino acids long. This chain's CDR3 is CASSLQRNTEAFF. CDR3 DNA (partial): TGTGCCAGCAGCTTACAGAGGAACACTGAA.

The CDR3 loop reads CASSRLQGGTDTYTF. The CDR3 bases that were read are TGTGCCAGCTCACGACTACAGGGGGGAACAGATACC. The chain uses TRBV18 and TRBJ1-2, with 8 bases identical to TRBD1. The DNA ends 3 residues before the CDR3 does, and the rest of the CDR3 is filled in from the germline J gene. In germline, CDR1 is KGHSH, CDR2 LQKENI. The CDR3 is made up of 15 amino acids. Filled out from reference TRBV18 and TRBJ1-2, the complete variable domain reads NAGVMQNPRHLVRRRGQEARLRCSPMKGHSHVYWYRQLPEEGLKFMVYLQKENIIDESGMPKERFSAEFPKEGPSILRIQQVVRGDSAAYFCASSRLQGGTDTYTFGSGTRLTVV.

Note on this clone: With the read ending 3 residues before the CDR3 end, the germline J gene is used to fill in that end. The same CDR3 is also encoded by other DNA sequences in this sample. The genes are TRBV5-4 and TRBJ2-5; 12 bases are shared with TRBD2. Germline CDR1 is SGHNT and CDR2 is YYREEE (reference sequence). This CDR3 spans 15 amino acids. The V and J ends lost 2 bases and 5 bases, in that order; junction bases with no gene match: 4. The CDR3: CASSLRTSGTETQYF. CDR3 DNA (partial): TGTGCCAGCAGCTTAAGGACTAGCGGGACTGAGACC.

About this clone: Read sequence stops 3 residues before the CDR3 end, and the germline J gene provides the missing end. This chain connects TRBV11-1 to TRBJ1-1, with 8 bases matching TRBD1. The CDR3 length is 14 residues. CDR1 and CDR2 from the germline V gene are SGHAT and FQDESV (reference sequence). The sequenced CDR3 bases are TGTGCCAGCAGCCTACTTGGGACAGGACTGGCA. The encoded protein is CASSLLGTGLA. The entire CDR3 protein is CASSLLGTGLAAFF.

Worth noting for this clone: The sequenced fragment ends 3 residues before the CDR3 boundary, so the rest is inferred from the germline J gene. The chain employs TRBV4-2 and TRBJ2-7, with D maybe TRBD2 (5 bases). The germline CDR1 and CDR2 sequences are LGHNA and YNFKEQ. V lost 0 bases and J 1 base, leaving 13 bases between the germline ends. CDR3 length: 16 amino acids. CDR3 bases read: TGTGCCAGCAGCCAAGATTCGGACGGGGTATCCTACGAG. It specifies CASSQDSDGVSYE. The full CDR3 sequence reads CASSQDSDGVSYEQYF.

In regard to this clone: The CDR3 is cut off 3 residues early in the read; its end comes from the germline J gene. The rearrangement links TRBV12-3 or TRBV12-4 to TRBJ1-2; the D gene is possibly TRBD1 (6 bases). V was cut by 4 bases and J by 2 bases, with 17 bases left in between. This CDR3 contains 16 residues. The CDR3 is CASSSQSGTNNYGYTF. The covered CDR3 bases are TGTGCCAGCAGTTCCCAATCCGGGACAAACAACTATGGC.

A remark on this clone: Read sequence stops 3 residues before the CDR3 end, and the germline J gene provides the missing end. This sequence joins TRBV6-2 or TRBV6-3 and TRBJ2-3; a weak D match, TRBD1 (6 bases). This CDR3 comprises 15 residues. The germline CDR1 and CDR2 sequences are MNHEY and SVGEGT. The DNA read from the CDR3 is TGTGCCAGCAGTTCAACAGGGCTGTATGGGCCCACG. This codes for CASSSTGLYGPT. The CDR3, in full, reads CASSSTGLYGPTQYF.

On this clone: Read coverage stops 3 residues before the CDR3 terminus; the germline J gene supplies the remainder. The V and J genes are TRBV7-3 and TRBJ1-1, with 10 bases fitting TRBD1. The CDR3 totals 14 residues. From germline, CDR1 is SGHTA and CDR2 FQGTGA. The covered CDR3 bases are TGTGCCAGCAGCCCCGGGACAGGGGTTCCAAAA. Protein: CASSPGTGVPK. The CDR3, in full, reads CASSPGTGVPKAFF.

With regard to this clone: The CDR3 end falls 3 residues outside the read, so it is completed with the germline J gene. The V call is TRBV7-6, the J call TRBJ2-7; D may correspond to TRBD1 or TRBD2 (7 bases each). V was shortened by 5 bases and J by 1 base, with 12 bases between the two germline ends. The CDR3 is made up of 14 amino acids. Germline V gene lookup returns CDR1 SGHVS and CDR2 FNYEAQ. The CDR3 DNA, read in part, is TGTGCCAGCAGCCGACAGGGAGGGTCCTACGAG. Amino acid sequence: CASSRQGGSYE. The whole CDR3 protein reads CASSRQGGSYEQYF.

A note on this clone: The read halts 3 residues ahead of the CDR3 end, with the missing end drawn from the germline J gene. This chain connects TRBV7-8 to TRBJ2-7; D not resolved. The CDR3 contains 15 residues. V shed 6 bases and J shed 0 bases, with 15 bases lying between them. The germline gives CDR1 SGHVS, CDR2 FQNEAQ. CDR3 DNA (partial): TGTGCCAGCAGAGATCCGGTAGAGAGCTCCTACGAG. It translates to CASRDPVESSYE. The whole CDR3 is CASRDPVESSYEQYF. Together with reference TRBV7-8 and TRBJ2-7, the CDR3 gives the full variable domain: GAGVSQSPRYKVAKRGQDVALRCDPISGHVSLFWYQQALGQGPEFLTYFQNEAQLDKSGLPSDRFFAERPEGSVSTLKIQRTQQEDSAVYLCASRDPVESSYEQYFGPGTRLTVT.

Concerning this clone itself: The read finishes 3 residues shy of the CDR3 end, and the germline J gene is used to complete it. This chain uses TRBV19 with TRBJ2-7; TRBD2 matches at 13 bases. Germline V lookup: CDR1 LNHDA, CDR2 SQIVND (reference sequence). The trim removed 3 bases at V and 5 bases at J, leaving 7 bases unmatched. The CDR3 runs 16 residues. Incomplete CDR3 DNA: TGTGCCAGTAGTATCGAACTAGCGGGAGGGCGGAACGAG. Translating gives CASSIELAGGRNE. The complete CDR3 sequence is CASSIELAGGRNEQYF. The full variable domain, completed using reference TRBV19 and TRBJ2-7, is DGGITQSPKYLFRKEGQNVTLSCEQNLNHDAMYWYRQDPGQGLRLIYYSQIVNDFQKGDIAEGYSVSREKKESFPLTVTSAQKNPTAFYLCASSIELAGGRNEQYFGPGTRLTVT.

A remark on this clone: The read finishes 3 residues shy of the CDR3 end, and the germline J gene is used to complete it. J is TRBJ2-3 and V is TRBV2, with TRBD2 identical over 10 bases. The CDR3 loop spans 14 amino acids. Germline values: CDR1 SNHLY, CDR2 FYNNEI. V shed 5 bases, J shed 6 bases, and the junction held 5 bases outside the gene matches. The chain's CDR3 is CASSRTSGMDTQYF. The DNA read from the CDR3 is TGTGCCAGCAGTAGGACTAGCGGCATGGATACG.

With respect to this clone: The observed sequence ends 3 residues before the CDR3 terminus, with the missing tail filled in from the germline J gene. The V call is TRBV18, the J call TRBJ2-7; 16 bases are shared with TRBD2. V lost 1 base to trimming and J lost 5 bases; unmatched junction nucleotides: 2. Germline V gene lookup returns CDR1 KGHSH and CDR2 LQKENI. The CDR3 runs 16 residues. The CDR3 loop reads CASSPRGTSGRDEQYF. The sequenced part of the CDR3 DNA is TGTGCCAGCTCACCACGCGGGACTAGCGGGAGGGACGAG.

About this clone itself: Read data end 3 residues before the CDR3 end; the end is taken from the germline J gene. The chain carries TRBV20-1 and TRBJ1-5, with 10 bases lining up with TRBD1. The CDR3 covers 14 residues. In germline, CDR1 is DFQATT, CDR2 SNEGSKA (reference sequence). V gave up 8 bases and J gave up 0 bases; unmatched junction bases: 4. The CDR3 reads CSTGTGDSNQPQHF. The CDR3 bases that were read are TGCAGTACCGGGACAGGGGATAGCAATCAGCCC.

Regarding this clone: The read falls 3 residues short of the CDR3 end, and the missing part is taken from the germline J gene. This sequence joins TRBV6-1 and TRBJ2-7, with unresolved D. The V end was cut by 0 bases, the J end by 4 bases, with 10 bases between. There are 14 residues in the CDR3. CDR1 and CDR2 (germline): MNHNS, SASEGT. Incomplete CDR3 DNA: TGTGCCAGCAGTGAAGCGCAACCGGGTTACGAG. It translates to CASSEAQPGYE. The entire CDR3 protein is CASSEAQPGYEQYF.

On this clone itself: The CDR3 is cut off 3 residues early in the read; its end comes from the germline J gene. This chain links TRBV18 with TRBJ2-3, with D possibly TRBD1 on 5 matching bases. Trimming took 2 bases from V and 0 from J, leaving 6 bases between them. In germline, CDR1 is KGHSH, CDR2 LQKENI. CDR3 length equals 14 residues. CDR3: CASSPDSSTDTQYF. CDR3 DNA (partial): TGTGCCAGCTCACCAGACAGCAGCACAGATACG.

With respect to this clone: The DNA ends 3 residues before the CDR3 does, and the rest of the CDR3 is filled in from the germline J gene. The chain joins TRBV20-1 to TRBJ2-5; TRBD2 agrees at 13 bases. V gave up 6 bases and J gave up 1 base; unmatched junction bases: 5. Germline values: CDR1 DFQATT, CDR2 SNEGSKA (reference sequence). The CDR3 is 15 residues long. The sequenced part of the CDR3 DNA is TGCAGTGCCCCCGGGACTAGCGGGGCCCAAGAGACC. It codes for CSAPGTSGAQET. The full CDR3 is CSAPGTSGAQETQYF.

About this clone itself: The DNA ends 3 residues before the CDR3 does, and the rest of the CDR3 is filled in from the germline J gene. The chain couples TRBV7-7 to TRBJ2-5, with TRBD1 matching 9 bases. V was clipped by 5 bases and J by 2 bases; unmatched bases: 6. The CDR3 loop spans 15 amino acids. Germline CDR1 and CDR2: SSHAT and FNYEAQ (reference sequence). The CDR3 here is CASSPGTGRQETQYF. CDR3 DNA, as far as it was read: TGTGCCAGCAGCCCCGGGACAGGGAGACAAGAGACC. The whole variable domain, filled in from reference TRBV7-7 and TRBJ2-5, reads GAGVSQSPRYKVTKRGQDVTLRCDPISSHATLYWYQQALGQGPEFLTYFNYEAQPDKSGLPSDRFSAERPEGSISTLTIQRTEQRDSAMYRCASSPGTGRQETQYFGPGTRLLVL.

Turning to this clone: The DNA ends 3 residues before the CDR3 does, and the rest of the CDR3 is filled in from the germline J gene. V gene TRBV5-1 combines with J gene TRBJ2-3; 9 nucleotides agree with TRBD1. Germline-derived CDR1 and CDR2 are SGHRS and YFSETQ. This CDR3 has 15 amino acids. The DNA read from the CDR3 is TGCGCCAGCAGCTCGTTCGGGACAGGGAAAGAGACG. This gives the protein CASSSFGTGKET. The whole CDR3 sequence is CASSSFGTGKETQYF. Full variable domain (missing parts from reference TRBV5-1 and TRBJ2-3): KAGVTQTPRYLIKTRGQQVTLSCSPISGHRSVSWYQQTPGQGLQFLFEYFSETQRNKGNFPGRFSGRQFSNSRSEMNVSTLELGDSALYLCASSSFGTGKETQYFGPGTRLTVL.